Listed here is a single T cell receptor (beta chain). Autoimmune disease history or systemic immunosuppression meant exclusion. Profiling relied on immunoSEQ multiplex PCR, and the TCRdb table lists in-frame clones only, not all of them. Of about 89,000 clones listed, approximately 91% are singletons. This specimen belongs to a study of OX40 agonist ivuxolimab in advanced cancers. The TCR comes from an adult with an advanced solid tumor such as melanoma, head and neck, liver or kidney cancer. The input for sequencing was CD4+ or CD8+ T cells sorted from blood, taken in a trial of the OX40 agonist ivuxolimab.

Here the CDR3 DNA reads TGTGCCAGCAATTTGACCGGGGAGCTGTTTTTT. The encoded protein is CASNLTGELFF. V and J are TRBV27 and TRBJ2-2; D is unclear. CDR1 is MNHEY, CDR2 SMNVEV, per germline (reference sequence). Between the trimmed V and J ends, which lost 7 bases and 5 bases, there was a span of 5 bases. The CDR3 covers 11 residues.